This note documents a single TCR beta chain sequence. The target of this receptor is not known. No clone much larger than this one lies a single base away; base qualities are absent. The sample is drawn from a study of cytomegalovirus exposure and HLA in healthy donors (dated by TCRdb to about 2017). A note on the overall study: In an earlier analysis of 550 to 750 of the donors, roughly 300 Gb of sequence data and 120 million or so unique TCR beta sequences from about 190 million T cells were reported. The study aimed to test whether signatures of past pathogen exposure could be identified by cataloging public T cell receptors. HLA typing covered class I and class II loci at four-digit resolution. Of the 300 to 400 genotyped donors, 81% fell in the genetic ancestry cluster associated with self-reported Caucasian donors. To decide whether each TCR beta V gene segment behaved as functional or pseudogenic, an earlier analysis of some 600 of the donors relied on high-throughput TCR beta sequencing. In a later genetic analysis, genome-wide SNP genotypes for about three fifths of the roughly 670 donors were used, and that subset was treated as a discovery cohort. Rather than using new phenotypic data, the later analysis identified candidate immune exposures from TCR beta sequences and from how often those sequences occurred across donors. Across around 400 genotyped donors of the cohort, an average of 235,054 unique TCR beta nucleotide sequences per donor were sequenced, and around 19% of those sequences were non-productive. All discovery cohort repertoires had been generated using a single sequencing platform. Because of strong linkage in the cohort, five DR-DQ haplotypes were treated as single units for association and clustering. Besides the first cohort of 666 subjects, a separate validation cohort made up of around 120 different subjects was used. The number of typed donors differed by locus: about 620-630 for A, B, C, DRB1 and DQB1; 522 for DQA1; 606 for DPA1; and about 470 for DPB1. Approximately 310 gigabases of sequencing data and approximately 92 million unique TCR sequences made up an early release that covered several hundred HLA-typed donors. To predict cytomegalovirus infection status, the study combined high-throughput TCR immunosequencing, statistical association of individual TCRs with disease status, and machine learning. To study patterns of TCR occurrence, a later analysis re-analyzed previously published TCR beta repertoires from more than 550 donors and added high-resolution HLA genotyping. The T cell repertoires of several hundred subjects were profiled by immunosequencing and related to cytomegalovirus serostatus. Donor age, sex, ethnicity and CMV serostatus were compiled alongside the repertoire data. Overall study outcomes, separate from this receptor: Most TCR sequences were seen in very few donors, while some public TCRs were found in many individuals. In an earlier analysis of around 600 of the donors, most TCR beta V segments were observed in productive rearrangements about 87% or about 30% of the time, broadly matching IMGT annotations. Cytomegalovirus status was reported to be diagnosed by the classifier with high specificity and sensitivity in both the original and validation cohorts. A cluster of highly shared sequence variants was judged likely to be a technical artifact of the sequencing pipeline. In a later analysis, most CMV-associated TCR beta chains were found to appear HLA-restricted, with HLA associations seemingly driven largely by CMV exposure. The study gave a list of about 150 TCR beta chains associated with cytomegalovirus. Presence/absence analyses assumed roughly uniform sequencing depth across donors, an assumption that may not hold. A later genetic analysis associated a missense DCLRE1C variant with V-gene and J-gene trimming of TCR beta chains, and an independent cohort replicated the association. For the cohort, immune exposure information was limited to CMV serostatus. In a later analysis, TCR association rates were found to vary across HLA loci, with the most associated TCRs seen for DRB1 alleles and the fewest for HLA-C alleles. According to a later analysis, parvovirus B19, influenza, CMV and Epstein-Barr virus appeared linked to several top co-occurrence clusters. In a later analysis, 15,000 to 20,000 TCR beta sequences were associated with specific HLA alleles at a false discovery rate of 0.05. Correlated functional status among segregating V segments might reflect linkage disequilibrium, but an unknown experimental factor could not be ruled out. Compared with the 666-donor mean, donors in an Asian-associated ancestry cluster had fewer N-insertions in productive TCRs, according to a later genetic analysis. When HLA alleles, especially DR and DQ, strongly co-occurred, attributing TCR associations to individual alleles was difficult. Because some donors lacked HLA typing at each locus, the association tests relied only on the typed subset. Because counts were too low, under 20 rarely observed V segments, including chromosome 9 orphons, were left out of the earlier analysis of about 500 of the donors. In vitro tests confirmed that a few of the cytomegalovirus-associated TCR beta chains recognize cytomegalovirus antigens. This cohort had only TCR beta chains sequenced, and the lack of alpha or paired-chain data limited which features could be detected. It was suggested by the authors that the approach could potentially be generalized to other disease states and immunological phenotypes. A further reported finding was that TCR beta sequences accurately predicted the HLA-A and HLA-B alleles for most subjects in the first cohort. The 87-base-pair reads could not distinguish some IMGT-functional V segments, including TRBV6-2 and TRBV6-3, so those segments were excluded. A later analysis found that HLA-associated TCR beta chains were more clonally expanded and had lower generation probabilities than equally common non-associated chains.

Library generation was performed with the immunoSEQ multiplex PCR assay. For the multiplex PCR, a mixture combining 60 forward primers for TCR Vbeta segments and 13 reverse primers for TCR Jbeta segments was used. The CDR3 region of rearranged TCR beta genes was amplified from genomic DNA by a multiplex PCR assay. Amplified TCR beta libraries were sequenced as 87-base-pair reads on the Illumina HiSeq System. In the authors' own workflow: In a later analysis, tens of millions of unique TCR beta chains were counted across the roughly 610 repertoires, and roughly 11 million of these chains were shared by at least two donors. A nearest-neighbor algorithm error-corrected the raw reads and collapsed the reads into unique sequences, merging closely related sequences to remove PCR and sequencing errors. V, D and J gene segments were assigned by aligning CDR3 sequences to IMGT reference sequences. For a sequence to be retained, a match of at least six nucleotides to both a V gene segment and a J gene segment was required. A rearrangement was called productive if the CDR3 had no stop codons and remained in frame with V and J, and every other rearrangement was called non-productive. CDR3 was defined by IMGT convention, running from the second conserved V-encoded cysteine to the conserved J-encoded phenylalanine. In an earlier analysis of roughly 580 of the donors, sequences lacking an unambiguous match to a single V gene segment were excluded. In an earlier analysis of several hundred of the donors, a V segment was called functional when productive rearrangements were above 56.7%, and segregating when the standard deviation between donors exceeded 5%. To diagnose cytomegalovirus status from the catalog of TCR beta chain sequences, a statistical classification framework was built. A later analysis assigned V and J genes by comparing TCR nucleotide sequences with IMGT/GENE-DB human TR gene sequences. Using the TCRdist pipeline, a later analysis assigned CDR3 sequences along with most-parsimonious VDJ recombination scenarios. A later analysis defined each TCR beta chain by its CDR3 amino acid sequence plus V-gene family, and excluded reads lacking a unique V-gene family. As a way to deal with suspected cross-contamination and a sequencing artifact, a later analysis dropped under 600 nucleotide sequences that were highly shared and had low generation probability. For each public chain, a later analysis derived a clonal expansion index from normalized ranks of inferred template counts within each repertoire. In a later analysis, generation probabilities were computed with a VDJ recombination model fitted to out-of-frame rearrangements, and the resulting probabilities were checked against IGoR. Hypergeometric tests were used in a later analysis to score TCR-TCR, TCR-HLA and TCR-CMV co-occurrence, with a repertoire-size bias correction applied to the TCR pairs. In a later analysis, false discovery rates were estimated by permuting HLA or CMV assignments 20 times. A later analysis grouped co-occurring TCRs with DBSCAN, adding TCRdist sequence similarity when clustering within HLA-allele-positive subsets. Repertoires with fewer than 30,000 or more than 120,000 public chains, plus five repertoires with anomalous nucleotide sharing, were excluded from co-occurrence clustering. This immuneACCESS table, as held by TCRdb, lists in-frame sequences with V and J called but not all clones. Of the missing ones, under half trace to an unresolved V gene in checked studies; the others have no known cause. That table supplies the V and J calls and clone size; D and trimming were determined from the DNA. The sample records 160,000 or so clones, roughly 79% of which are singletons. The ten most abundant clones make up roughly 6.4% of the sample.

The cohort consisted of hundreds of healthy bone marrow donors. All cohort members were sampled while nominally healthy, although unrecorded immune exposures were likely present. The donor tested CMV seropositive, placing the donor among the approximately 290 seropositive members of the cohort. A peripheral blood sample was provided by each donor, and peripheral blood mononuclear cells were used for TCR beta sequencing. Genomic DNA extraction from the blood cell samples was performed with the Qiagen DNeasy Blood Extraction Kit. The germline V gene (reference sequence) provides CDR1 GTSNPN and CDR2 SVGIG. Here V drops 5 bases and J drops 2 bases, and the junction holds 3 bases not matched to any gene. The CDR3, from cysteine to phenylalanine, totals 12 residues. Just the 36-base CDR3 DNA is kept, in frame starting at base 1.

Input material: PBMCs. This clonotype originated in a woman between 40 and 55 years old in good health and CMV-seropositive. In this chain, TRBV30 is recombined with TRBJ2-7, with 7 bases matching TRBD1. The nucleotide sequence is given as TGTGCCTGGGAGGGACAGACCTACGAGCAGTACTTC. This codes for CAWEGQTYEQYF.